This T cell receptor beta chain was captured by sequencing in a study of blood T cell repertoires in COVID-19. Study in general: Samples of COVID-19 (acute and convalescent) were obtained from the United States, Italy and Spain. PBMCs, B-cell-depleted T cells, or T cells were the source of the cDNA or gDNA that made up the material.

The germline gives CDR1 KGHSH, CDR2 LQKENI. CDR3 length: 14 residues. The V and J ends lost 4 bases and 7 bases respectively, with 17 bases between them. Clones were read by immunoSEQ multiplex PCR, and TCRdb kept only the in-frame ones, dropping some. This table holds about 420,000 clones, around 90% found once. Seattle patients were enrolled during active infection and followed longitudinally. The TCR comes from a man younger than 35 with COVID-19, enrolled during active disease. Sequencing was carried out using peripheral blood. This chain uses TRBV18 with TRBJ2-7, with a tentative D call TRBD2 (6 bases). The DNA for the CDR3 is TGTGCCAGCTCACAAGATTCGAATGCGGGGGAGCAGTACTTC. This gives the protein CASSQDSNAGEQYF.